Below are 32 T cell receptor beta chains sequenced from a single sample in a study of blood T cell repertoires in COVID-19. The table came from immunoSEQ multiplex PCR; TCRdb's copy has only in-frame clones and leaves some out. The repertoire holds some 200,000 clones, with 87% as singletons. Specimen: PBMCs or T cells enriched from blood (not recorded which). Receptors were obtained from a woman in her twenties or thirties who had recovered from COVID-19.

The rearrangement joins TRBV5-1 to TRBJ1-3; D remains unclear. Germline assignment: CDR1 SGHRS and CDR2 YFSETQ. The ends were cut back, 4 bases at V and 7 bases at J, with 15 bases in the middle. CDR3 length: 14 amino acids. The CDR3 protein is CASSPGSPTNTIYF. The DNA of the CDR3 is TGCGCCAGCAGCCCCGGGAGCCCAACGAACACCATATATTTT.

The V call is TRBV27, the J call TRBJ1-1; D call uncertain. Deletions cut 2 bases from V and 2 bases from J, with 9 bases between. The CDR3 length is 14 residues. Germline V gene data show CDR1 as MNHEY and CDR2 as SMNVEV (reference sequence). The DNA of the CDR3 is TGTGCCAGCAGTTTAATTTCAGGAAACACTGAAGCTTTCTTT. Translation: CASSLISGNTEAFF.

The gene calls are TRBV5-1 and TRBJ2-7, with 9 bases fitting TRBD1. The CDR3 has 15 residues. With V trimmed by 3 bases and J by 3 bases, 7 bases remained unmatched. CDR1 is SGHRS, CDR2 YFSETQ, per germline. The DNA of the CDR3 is TGCGCCAGCAGCTCGTACGAGACAGGGGGCTACGAGCAGTACTTC. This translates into CASSSYETGGYEQYF. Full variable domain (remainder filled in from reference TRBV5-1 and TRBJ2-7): KAGVTQTPRYLIKTRGQQVTLSCSPISGHRSVSWYQQTPGQGLQFLFEYFSETQRNKGNFPGRFSGRQFSNSRSEMNVSTLELGDSALYLCASSSYETGGYEQYFGPGTRLTVT.

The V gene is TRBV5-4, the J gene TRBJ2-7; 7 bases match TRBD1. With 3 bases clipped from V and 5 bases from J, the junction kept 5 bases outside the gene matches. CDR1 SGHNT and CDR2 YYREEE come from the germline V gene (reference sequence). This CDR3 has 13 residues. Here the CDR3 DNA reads TGTGCCAGCAGCTCTCGACAGGGCCACGAGCAGTACTTC. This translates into CASSSRQGHEQYF.

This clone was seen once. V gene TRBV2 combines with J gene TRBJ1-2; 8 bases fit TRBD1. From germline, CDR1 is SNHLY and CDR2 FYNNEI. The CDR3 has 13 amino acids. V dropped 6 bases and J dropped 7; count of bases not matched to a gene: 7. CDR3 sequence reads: CASRMDREGGYTF. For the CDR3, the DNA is TGTGCCAGCAGGATGGACAGGGAGGGTGGCTACACCTTC.

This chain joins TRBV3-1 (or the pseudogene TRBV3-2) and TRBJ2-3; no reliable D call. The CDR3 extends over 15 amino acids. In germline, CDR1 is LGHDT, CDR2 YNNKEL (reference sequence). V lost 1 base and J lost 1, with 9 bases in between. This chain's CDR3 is CASSQVSTGTDTQYF. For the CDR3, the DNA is TGTGCCAGCAGCCAAGTGTCAACAGGCACAGATACGCAGTATTTT.

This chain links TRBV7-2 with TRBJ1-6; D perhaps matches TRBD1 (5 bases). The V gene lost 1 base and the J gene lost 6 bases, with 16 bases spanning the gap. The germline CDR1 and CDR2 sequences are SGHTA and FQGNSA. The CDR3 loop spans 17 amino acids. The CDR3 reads CASSLGYGQGVNSPLHF. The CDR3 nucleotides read TGTGCCAGCAGCTTAGGCTACGGCCAGGGCGTTAATTCACCCCTCCACTTT.

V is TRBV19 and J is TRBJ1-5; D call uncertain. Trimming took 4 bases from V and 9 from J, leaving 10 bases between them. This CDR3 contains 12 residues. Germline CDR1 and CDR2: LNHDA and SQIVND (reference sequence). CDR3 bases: TGTGCCAGTAGTAGGCTGACTCGGCCCCAGCATTTT. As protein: CASSRLTRPQHF.

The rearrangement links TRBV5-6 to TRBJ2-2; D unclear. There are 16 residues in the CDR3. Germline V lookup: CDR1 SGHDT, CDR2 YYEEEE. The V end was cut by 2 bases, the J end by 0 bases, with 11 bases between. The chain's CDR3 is CASSFSSVANTGELFF. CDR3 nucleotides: TGTGCCAGCAGCTTTTCGTCGGTGGCGAACACCGGGGAGCTGTTTTTT.

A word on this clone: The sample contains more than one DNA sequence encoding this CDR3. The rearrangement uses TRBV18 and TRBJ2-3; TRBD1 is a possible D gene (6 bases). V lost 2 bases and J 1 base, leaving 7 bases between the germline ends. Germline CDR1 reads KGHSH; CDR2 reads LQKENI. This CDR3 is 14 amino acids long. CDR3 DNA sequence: TGTGCCAGCTCACCAGGGGGCGGCACAGATACGCAGTATTTT. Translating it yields CASSPGGGTDTQYF.

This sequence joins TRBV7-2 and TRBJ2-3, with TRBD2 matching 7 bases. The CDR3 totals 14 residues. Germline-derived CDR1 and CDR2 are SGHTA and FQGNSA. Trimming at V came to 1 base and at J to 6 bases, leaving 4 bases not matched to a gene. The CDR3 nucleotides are TGTGCCAGCAGCTTAGGGTCGCGGGGGGATACGCAGTATTTT. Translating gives CASSLGSRGDTQYF. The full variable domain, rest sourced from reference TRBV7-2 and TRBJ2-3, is GAGVSQSPSNKVTEKGKDVELRCDPISGHTALYWYRQSLGQGLEFLIYFQGNSAPDKSGLPSDRFSAERTGGSVSTLTIQRTQQEDSAVYLCASSLGSRGDTQYFGPGTRLTVL.

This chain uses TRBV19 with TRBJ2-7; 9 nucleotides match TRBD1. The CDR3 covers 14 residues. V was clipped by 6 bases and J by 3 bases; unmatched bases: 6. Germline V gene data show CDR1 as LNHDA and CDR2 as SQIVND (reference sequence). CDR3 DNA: TGTGCCAGTAGGGAGAGGGACAGGGTCTACGAGCAGTACTTC. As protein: CASRERDRVYEQYF.

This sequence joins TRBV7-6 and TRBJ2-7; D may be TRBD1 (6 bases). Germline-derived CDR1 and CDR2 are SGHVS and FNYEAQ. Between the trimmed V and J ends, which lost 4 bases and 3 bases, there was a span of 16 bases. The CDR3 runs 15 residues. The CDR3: CASSSIRDKNYEQYF. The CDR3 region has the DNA TGTGCCAGCAGCTCCATCCGGGACAAGAACTACGAGCAGTACTTC. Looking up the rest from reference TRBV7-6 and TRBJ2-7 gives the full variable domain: GAGVSQSPRYKVTKRGQDVALRCDPISGHVSLYWYRQALGQGPEFLTYFNYEAQQDKSGLPNDRFSAERPEGSISTLTIQRTEQRDSAMYRCASSSIRDKNYEQYFGPGTRLTVT.

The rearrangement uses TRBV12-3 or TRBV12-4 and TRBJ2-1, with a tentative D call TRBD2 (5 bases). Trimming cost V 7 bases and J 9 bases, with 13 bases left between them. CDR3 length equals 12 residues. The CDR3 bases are TGTGCCAGCACCCGTGAGGGAATTGAGCAGTTCTTC. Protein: CASTREGIEQFF.

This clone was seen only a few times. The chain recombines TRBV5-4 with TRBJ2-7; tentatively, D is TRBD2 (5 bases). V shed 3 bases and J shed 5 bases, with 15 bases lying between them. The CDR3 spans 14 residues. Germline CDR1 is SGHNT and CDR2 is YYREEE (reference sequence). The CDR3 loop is CASSSREGSDEQYF. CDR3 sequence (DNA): TGTGCCAGCAGCTCAAGAGAAGGGAGTGACGAGCAGTACTTC.

The CDR3 sequence: CASSYMGAIDSPLHF. The CDR3 nucleotides are TGTGCCAGCAGTTACATGGGGGCTATCGATTCACCCCTCCACTTT. The V and J genes are TRBV6-5 and TRBJ1-6; D might be TRBD1 (6 bases). Trimming shortened V by 2 bases and J by 8 bases, and 13 bases separated the two germline ends. The CDR3 covers 15 residues. Germline-derived CDR1 and CDR2 are MNHEY and SVGAGI.

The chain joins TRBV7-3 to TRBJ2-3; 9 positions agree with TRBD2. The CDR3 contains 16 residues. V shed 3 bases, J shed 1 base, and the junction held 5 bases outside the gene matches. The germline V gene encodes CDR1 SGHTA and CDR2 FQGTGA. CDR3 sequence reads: CASSLGLALRTDTQYF. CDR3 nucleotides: TGTGCCAGCAGCTTGGGACTAGCCCTACGCACAGATACGCAGTATTTT.

The CDR3 DNA reads TGTGCCAGCAGCTTAGGGGGCACGAGTGAAAAACTGTTTTTT. This gives the protein CASSLGGTSEKLFF. V and J are TRBV7-8 and TRBJ1-4, with D tentatively TRBD1 (5 bases). The CDR3 runs 14 residues. Germline V lookup: CDR1 SGHVS, CDR2 FQNEAQ. V lost 1 base and J 7 bases, leaving 10 bases between the germline ends. The full variable domain, with the rest looked up from reference TRBV7-8 and TRBJ1-4, is GAGVSQSPRYKVAKRGQDVALRCDPISGHVSLFWYQQALGQGPEFLTYFQNEAQLDKSGLPSDRFFAERPEGSVSTLKIQRTQQEDSAVYLCASSLGGTSEKLFFGSGTQLSVL.

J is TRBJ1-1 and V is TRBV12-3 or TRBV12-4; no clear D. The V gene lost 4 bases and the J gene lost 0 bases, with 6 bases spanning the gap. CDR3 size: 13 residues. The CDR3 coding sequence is TGTGCCAGCAGTTCAGGAATGAACACTGAAGCTTTCTTT. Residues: CASSSGMNTEAFF.

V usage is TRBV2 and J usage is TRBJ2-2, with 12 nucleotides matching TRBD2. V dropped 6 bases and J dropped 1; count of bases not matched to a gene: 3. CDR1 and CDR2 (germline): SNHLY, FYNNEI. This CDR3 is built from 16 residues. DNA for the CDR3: TGTGCCAGCAGAAAGGGACTAGCGGGGAACACCGGGGAGCTGTTTTTT. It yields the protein CASRKGLAGNTGELFF.

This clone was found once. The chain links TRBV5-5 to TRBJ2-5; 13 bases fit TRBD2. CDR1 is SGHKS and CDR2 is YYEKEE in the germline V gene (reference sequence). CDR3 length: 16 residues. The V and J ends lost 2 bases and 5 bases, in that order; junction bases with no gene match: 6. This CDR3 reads CASSLGLAGDFETQYF. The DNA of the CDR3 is TGTGCCAGCAGCTTAGGACTAGCGGGAGATTTCGAGACCCAGTACTTC. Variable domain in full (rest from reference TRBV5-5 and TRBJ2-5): DAGVTQSPTHLIKTRGQQVTLRCSPISGHKSVSWYQQVLGQGPQFIFQYYEKEERGRGNFPDRFSARQFPNYSSELNVNALLLGDSALYLCASSLGLAGDFETQYFGPGTRLLVL.

CDR3 residues: CASSRGQGDYNEQFF. CDR3 DNA: TGTGCCAGCAGCCGAGGACAGGGCGACTACAATGAGCAGTTCTTC. The chain recombines TRBV7-9 with TRBJ2-1; 8 bases are a match to TRBD1. Germline loops: CDR1 SEHNR, CDR2 FQNEAQ (reference sequence). The CDR3 totals 15 residues. V gave up 5 bases and J gave up 3 bases; unmatched junction bases: 6. Filled out from reference TRBV7-9 and TRBJ2-1, the complete variable domain reads DTGVSQNPRHKITKRGQNVTFRCDPISEHNRLYWYRQTLGQGPEFLTYFQNEAQLEKSRLLSDRFSAERPKGSFSTLEIQRTEQGDSAMYLCASSRGQGDYNEQFFGPGTRLTVL.

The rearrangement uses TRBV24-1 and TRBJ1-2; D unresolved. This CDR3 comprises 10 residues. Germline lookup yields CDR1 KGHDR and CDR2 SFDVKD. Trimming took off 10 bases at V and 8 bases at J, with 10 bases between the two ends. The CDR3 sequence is CATPTWGYTF. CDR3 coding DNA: TGTGCCACTCCTACGTGGGGCTACACCTTC.

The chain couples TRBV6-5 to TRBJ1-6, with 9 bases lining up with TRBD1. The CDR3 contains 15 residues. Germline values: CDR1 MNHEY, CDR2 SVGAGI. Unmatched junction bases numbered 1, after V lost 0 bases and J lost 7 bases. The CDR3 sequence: CASSYSTGGNSPLHF. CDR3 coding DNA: TGTGCCAGCAGTTACTCGACAGGGGGGAATTCACCCCTCCACTTT.

CDR3 nucleotide sequence: TGTGCCAGTACCTCCAACACCGTCAATGAGCAGTTCTTC. Protein: CASTSNTVNEQFF. The gene calls are TRBV19 and TRBJ2-1; D remains ambiguous. Trimming pared 7 bases from V and 6 bases from J, leaving 13 bases between. The CDR3 loop spans 13 amino acids. Germline V gene data show CDR1 as LNHDA and CDR2 as SQIVND (reference sequence).

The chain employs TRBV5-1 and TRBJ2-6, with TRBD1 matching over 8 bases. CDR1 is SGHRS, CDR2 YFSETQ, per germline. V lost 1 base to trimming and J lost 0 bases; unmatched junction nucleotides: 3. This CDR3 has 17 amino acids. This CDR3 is CASSLRQGTSGANVLTF. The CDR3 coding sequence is TGCGCCAGCAGCTTGAGACAGGGGACCTCTGGGGCCAACGTCCTGACTTTC. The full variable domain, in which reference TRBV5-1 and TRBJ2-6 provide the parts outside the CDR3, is KAGVTQTPRYLIKTRGQQVTLSCSPISGHRSVSWYQQTPGQGLQFLFEYFSETQRNKGNFPGRFSGRQFSNSRSEMNVSTLELGDSALYLCASSLRQGTSGANVLTFGAGSRLTVL.

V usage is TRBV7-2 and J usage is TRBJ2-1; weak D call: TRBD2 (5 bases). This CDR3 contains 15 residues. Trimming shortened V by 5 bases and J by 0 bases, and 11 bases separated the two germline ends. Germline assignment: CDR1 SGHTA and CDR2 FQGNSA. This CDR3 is CASSPRLISYNEQFF. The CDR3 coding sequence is TGTGCCAGCAGCCCCAGACTAATCTCCTACAATGAGCAGTTCTTC.

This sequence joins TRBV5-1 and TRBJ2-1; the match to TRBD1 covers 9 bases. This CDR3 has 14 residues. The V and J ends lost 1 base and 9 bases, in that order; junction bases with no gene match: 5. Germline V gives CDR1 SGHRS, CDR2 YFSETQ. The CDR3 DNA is TGCGCCAGCAGCTTGTTACAGGGGGCGGGTGAGCAGTTCTTC. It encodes CASSLLQGAGEQFF.

The CDR3 nucleotides are TGTGCCAGTAGAATGACAGGGGTGAACTATGGCTACACCTTC. Translated: CASRMTGVNYGYTF. This sequence joins TRBV19 and TRBJ1-2; 8 bases line up with TRBD1. V dropped 6 bases and J dropped 2; count of bases not matched to a gene: 5. Germline CDR1 and CDR2: LNHDA and SQIVND (reference sequence). The length of the CDR3 is 14 residues.

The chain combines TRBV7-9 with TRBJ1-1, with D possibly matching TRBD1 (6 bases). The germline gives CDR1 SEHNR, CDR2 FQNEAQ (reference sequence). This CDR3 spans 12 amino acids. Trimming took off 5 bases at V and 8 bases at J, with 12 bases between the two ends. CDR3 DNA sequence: TGTGCCAGCAGCGCGACAGGCGAAGAAGCTTTCTTT. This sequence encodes CASSATGEEAFF.

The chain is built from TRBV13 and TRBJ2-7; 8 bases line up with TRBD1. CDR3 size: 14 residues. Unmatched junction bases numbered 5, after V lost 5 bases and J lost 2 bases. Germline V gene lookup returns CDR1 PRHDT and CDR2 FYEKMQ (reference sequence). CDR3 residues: CASSGRDRTYEQYF. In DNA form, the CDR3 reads TGTGCCAGCAGCGGCCGGGACAGGACCTACGAGCAGTACTTC.

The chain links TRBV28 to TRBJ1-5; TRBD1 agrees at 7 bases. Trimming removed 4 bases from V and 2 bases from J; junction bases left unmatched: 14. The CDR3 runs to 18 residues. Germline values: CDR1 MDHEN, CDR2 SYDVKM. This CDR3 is CASSSLIGAGGGNQPQHF. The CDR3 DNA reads TGTGCCAGCAGTTCACTCATCGGGGCAGGGGGAGGCAATCAGCCCCAGCATTTT.